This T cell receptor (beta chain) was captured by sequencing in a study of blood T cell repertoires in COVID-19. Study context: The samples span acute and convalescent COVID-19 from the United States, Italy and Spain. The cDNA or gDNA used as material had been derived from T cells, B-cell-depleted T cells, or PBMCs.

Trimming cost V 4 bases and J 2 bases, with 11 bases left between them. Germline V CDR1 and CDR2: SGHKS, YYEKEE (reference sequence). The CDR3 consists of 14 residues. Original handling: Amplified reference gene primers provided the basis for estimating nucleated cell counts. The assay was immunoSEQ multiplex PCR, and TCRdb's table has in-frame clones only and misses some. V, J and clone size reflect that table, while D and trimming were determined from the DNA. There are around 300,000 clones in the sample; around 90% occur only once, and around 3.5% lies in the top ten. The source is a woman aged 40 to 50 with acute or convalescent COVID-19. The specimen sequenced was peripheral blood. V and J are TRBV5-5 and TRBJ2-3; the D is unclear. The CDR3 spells CASSPDSTTDTQYF. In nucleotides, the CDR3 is TGTGCCAGCAGCCCAGACTCCACCACAGATACGCAGTATTTT.